This T cell receptor (beta chain) was sequenced for a study of identical twins. Study findings and constraints: Less excess twin sharing appeared in beta out-of-frame sequences. Memory repertoires lacked the insertion deficit that abundant cord blood beta clonotypes showed. Conclusions came from cross-sectional statistical analysis, not from following the same donors.

Looked up from germline, CDR1 is SNHLY and CDR2 is FYNNEI. The CDR3 runs to 15 residues. V was clipped by 5 bases and J by 5 bases; unmatched bases: 11. About this clonotype itself: Its antigen is as yet unknown.

Template switching created a universal primer site, and the cDNA included unique molecular identifiers. TCRdb re-called the 5' RACE reads through MiXCR, storing one row per CDR3 protein. The sample carries approximately 600,000 distinct CDR3 sequences, roughly 7.1% recorded once. These data also featured in a second study, about yellow fever vaccine responses in identical twins.

The rearrangement uses TRBV2 and TRBJ1-1; 7 bases are a match to TRBD1. The sequenced material came from PBMCs. The TCR comes from a woman under 30 in good health. CDR3 loop: CASSFGEGAWTEAFF. CDR3 in DNA: TGTGCCAGCAGTTTCGGGGAGGGGGCCTGGACTGAAGCTTTCTTT.